This T cell receptor beta chain was recorded in a study of human T cells and chemical hapten exposure. V was pared by 3 bases and J by 6 bases, with 9 bases between. There are 13 residues in the CDR3. Time point reported: healthy volunteer bleed at 2 weeks. RNA extraction used unfractionated whole blood as the source of total RNA. One entry per CDR3 protein, called by TCRdb with MiXCR from the RACE reads. The sample includes 130,000 or so distinct CDR3 sequences, approximately 9% of them seen just once. This clonotype was seen only a few times. Sequencing was performed on whole blood. The TCR originated in a male donor in good health. Some clones in this sample may be carry-over from other donors' samples. The V call is TRBV12-3 or TRBV12-4, the J call TRBJ2-1, with D possibly being TRBD2 (6 bases). CDR3 DNA: TGTGCCAGCAGTTTCGGAGGGTTCAATGAGCAGTTCTTC. Its protein is CASSFGGFNEQFF.